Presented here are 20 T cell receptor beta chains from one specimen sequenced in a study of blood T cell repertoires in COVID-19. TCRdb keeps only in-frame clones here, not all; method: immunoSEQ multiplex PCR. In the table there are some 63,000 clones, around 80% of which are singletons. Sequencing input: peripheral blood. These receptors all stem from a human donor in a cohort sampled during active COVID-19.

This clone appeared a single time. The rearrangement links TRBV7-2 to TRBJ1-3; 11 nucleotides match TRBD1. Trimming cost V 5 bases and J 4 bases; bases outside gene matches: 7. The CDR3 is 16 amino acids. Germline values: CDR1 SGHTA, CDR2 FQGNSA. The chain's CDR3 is CASSTDRGHSGNTIYF. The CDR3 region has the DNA TGTGCCAGCAGCACGGACAGGGGGCATTCAGGAAACACCATATATTTT.

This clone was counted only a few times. This CDR3 reads CASSQEGSNQPQHF. The CDR3 DNA is TGTGCCAGCAGTCAGGAGGGGAGCAATCAGCCCCAGCATTTT. The gene calls are TRBV5-6 and TRBJ1-5; maybe TRBD1 (5 bases). In germline, CDR1 is SGHDT, CDR2 YYEEEE. This CDR3 is 14 amino acids long. Trimming stripped 5 bases from V and 1 base from J, with 10 bases between. Full variable domain (rest looked up from reference TRBV5-6 and TRBJ1-5): DAGVTQSPTHLIKTRGQQVTLRCSPKSGHDTVSWYQQALGQGPQFIFQYYEEEERQRGNFPDRFSGHQFPNYSSELNVNALLLGDSALYLCASSQEGSNQPQHFGDGTRLSIL.

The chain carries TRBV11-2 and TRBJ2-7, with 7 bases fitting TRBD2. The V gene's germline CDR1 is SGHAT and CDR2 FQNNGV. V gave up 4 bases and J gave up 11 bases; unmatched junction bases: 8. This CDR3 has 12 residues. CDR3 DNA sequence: TGTGCCAGCAGCTCGACCTCAGCGGGGAAGTACTTC. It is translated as CASSSTSAGKYF.

Here the CDR3 reads CASRASLETQYF. The CDR3 coding sequence is TGCGCCAGCAGGGCTAGCTTGGAGACCCAGTACTTC. V usage is TRBV10-2 and J usage is TRBJ2-5; a weak D match, TRBD2 (5 bases). The CDR3 has 12 amino acids. The germline V gene encodes CDR1 WSHSY and CDR2 SAAADI. Deletions cut 6 bases from V and 5 bases from J, with 10 bases between.

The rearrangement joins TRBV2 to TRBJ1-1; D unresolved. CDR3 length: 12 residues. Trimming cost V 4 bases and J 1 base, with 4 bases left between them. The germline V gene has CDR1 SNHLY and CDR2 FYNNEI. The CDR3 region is CASSGGNTEAFF. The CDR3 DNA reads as TGTGCCAGCAGTGGCGGGAACACTGAAGCTTTCTTT.

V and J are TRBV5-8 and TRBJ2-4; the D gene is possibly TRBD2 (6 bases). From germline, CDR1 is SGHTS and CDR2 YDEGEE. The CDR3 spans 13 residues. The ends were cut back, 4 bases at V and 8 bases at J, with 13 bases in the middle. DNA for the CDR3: TGTGCCAGCAGCGCTAGAGGAGGGGACATTCAGTACTTC. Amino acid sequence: CASSARGGDIQYF.

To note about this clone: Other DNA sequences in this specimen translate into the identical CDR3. Written as DNA, the CDR3 is TGTGCCAGCAGTGAATATGGGCGGAACACTGAAGCTTTCTTT. This codes for CASSEYGRNTEAFF. The chain has TRBV25-1 and TRBJ1-1; D unresolved. CDR3 size: 14 residues. V was trimmed by 0 bases and J by 1 base, leaving 6 bases between them. Germline V lookup: CDR1 MGHDK, CDR2 SYGVNS.

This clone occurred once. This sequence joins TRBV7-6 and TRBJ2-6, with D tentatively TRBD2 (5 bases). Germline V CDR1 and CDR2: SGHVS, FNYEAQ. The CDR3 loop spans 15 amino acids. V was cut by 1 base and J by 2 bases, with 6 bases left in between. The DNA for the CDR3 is TGTGCCAGCAGCTTAGGAGGGACTGGGGCCAACGTCCTGACTTTC. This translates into CASSLGGTGANVLTF.

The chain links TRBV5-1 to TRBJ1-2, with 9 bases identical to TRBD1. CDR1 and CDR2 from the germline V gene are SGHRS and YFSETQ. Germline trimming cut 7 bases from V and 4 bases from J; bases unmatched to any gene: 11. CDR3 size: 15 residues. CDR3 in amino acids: CASAPATGGGYGYTF. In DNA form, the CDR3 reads TGCGCCAGCGCCCCCGCCACAGGGGGCGGCTATGGCTACACCTTC.

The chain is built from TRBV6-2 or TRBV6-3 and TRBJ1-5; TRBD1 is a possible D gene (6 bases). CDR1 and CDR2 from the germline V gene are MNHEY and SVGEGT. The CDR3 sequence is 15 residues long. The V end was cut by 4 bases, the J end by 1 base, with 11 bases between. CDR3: CASSWQGLSNQPQHF. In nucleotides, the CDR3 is TGTGCCAGCAGTTGGCAGGGGCTAAGCAATCAGCCCCAGCATTTT.

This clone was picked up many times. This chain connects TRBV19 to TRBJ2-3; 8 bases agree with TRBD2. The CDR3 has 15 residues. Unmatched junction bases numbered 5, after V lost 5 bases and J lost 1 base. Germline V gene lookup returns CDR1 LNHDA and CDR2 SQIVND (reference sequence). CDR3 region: CASSQGLAGTDTQYF. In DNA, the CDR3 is TGTGCCAGTAGTCAAGGACTAGCCGGCACAGATACGCAGTATTTT.

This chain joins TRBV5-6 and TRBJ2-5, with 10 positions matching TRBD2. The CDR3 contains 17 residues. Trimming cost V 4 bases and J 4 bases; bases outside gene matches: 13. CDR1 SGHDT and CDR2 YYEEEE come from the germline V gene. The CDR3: CASSPWWASGSSETQYF. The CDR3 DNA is TGTGCCAGCAGCCCCTGGTGGGCTAGCGGGAGTTCAGAGACCCAGTACTTC.

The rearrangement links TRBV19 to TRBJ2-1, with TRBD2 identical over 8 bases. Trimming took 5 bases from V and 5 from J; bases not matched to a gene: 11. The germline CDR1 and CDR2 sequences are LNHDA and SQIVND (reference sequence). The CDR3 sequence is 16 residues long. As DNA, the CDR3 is TGTGCCAGTAGTCCGACCGGGGGGACTAGACACAATGAGCAGTTCTTC. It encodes CASSPTGGTRHNEQFF.

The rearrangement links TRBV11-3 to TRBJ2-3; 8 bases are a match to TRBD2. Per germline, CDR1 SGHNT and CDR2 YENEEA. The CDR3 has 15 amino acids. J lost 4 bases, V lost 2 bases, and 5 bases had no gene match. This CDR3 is CASSLTGRVSDTQYF. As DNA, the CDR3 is TGTGCCAGCAGCTTAACCGGGAGGGTGTCAGATACGCAGTATTTT.

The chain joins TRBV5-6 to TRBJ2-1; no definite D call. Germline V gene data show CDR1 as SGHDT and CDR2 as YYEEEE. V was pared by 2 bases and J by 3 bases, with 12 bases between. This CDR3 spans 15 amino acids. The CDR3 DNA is TGTGCCAGCAGCTTCCCGGGTCCCTACTACAATGAGCAGTTCTTC. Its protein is CASSFPGPYYNEQFF. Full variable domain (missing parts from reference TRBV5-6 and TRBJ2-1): DAGVTQSPTHLIKTRGQQVTLRCSPKSGHDTVSWYQQALGQGPQFIFQYYEEEERQRGNFPDRFSGHQFPNYSSELNVNALLLGDSALYLCASSFPGPYYNEQFFGPGTRLTVL.

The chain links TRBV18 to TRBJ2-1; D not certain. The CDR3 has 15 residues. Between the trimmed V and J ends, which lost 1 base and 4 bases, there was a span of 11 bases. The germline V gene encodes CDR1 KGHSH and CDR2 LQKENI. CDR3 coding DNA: TGTGCCAGCTCACCACGCGGAAGATCGTACAATGAGCAGTTCTTC. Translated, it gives CASSPRGRSYNEQFF.

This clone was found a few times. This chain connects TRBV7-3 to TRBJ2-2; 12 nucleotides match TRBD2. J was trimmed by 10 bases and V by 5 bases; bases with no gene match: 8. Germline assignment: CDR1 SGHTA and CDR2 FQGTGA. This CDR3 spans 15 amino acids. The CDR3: CASSPGTSGREELFF. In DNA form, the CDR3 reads TGTGCCAGCAGCCCCGGGACTAGCGGGCGTGAGGAGCTGTTTTTT.

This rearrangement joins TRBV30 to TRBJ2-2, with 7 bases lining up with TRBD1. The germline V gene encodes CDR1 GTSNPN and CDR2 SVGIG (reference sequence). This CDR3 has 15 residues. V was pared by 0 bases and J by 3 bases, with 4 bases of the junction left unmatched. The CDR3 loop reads CAWSVQGRHTGELFF. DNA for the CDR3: TGTGCCTGGAGTGTACAGGGGAGACACACCGGGGAGCTGTTTTTT.

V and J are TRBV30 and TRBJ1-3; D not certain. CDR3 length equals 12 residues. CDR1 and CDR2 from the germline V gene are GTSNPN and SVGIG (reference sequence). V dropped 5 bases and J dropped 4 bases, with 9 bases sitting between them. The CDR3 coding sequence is TGTGCCTGGTCCGTTTTGGGAAACACCATATATTTT. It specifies CAWSVLGNTIYF. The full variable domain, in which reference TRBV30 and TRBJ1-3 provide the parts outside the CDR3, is SQTIHQWPATLVQPVGSPLSLECTVEGTSNPNLYWYRQAAGRGLQLLFYSVGIGQISSEVPQNLSASRPQDRQFILSSKKLLLSDSGFYLCAWSVLGNTIYFGEGSWLTVV.

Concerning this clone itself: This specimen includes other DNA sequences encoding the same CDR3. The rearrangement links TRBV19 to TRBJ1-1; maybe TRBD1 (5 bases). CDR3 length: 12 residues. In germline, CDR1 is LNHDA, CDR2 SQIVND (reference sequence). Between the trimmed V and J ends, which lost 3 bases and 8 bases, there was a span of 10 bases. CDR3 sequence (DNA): TGTGCCAGTAGTATCCGGGGGGGGGAAGCTTTCTTT. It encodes CASSIRGGEAFF.